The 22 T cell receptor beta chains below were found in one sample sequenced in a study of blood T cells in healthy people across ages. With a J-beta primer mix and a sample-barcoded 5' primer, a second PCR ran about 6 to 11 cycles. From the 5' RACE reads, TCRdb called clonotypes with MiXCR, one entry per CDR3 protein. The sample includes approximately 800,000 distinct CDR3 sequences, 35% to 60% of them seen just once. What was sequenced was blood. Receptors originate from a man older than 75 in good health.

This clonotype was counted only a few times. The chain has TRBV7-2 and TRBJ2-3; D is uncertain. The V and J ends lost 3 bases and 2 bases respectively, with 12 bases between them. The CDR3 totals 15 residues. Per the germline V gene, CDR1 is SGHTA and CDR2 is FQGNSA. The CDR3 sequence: CASSFGLTTTDTQYF. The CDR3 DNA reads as TGTGCCAGCAGCTTCGGTCTAACGACCACAGATACGCAGTATTTT.

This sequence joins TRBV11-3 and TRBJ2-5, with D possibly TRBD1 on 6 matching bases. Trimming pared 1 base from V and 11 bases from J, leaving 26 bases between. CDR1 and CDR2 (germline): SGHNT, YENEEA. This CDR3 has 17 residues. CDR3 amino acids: CASSLGGQRSSYNGQYF. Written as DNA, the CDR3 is TGTGCCAGCAGCTTAGGGGGGCAGCGGAGCTCCTACAATGGGCAGTACTTC. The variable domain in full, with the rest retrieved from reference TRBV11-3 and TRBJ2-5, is EAGVVQSPRYKIIEKKQPVAFWCNPISGHNTLYWYLQNLGQGPELLIRYENEEAVDDSQLPKDRFSAERLKGVDSTLKIQPAELGDSAVYLCASSLGGQRSSYNGQYFGPGTRLLVL.

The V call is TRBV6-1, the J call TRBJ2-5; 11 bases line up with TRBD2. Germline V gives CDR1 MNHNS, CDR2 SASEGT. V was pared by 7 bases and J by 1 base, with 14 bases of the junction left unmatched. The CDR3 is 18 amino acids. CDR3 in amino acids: CASKSGLAGGLVQETQYF. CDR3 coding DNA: TGTGCCAGCAAAAGTGGGCTAGCGGGAGGACTAGTCCAAGAGACCCAGTACTTC.

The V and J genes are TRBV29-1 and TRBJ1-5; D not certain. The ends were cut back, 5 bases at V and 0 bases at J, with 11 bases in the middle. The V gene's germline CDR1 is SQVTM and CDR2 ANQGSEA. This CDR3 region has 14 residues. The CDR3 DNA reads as TGCAGCGTTAAAGGGAAATATAGCAATCAGCCCCAGCATTTT. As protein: CSVKGKYSNQPQHF.

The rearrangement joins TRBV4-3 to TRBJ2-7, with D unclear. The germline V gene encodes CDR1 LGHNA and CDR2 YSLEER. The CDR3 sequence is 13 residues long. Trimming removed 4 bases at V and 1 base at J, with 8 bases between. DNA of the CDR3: TGCGCCAGCAGCCCCCAGGTTTCCTACGAGCAGTACTTC. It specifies CASSPQVSYEQYF.

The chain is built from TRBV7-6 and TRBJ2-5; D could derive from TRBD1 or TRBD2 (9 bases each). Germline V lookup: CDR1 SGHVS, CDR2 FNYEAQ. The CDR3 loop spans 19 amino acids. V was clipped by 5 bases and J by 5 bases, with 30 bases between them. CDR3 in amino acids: CASSRRTGGAGGTTETQYF. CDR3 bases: TGTGCCAGCAGCCGTCGAACAGGGGGCGCGGGAGGGACTACGGAGACCCAGTACTTC.

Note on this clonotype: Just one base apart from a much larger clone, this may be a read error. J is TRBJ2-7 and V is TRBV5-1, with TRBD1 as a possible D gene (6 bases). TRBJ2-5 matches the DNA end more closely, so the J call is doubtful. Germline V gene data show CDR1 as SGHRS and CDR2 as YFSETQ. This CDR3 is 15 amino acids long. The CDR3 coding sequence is TGCGCCAGCAGCGCCACCGGGACAAGAGAAGCGACCCAGTACTTC. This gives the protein CASSATGTREATQYF.

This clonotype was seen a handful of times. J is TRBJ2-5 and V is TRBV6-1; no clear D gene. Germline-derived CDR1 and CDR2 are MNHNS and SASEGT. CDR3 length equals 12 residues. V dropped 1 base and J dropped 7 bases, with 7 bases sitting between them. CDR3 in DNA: TGTGCCAGCAGTGAAGATCGACGGACCCAGTACTTC. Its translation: CASSEDRRTQYF.

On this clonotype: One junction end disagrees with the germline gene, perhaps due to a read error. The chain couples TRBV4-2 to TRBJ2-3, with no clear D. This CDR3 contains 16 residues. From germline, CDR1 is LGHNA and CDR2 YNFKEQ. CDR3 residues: CASSQDWAASTDTQYF. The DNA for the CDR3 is TGCGCCAGCAGCCAAGACTGGGCGGCTAGCACAGATACGCAGTATTTT.

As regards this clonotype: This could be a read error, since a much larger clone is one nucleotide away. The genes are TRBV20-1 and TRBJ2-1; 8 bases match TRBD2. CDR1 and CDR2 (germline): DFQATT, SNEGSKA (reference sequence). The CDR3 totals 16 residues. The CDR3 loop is CNARGPGLVKYNEQFF. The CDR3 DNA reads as TGCAACGCCAGAGGGCCGGGACTAGTTAAATACAATGAGCAGTTCTTC.

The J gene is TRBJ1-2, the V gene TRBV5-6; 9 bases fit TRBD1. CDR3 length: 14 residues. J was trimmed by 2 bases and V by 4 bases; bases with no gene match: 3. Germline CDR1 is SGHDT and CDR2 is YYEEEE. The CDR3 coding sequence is TGTGCCAGCAGCCGTGACAGGGGGAACTATGGCTACACCTTC. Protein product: CASSRDRGNYGYTF.

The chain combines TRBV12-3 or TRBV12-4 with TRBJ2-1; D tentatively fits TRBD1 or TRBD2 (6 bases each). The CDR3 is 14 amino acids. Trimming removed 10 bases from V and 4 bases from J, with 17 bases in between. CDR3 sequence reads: CATKGGAGYNEQFF. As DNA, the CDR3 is TGTGCCACCAAGGGGGGAGCTGGGTACAATGAGCAGTTCTTC.

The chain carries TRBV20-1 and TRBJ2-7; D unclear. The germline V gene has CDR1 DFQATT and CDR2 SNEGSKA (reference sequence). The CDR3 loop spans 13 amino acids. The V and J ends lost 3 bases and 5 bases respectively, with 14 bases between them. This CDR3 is CSASAVTANEQYF. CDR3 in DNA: TGCAGTGCTAGCGCGGTGACGGCGAACGAGCAGTACTTC.

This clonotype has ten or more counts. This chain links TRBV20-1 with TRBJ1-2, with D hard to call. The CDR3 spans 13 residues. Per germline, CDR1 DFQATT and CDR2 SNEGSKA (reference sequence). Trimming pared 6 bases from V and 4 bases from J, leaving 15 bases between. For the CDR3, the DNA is TGCAGTGCCCCATTCAGCAGTACCTATGGCTACACCTTC. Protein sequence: CSAPFSSTYGYTF.

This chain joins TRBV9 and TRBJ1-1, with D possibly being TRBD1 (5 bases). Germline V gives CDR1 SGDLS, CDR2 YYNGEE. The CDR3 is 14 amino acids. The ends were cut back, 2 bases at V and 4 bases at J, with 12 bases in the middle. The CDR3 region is CASSVEGKGTEAFF. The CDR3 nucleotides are TGTGCCAGCAGCGTGGAGGGGAAGGGCACTGAAGCTTTCTTT.

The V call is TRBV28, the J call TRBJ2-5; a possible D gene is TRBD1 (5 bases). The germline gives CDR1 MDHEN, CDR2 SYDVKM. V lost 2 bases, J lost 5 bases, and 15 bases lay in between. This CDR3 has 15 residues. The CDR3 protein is CASSLSLQGTETQYF. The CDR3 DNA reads TGTGCCAGCAGTTTAAGTCTGCAGGGAACGGAGACCCAGTACTTC.

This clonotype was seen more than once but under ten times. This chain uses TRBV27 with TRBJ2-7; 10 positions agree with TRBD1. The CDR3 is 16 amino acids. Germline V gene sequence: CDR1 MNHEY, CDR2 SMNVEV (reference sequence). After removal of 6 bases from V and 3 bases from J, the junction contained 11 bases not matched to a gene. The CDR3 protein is CASSPRGQGKSYEQYF. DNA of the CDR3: TGTGCCAGCAGCCCAAGGGGACAGGGGAAGAGCTACGAGCAGTACTTC.

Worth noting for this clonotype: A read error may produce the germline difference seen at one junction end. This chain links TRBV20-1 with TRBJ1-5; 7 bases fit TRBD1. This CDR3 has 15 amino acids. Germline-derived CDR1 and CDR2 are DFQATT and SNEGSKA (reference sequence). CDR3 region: CGARSLTGSDQPQHF. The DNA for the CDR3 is TGCGGTGCTAGATCCCTGACAGGGTCCGATCAGCCCCAGCATTTT.

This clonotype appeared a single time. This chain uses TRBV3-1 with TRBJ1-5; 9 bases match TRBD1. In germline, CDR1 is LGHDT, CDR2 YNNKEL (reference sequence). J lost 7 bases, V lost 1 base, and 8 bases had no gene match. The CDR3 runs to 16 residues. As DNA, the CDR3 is TGTGCCAGCAGCCAAGGGCGCGGGACAGGGCACCAGCCCCAGCATTTT. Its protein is CASSQGRGTGHQPQHF.

The CDR3 bases are TGTGCCAGCATCGGGACATCTAATAGCTACAATGAGCAGTTCTTC. It codes for CASIGTSNSYNEQFF. The chain joins TRBV6-1 to TRBJ2-1, with D possibly being TRBD1 (6 bases). Per the germline V gene, CDR1 is MNHNS and CDR2 is SASEGT. Trimming left V 7 bases short and J 3 bases short, with 16 bases between. The CDR3 has 15 amino acids.

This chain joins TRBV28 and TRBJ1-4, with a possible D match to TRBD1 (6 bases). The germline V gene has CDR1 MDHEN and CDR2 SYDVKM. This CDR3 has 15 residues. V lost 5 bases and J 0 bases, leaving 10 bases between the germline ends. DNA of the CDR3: TGTGCCAGCAGTCGGACAGCTACAACTAATGAAAAACTGTTTTTT. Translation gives CASSRTATTNEKLFF.

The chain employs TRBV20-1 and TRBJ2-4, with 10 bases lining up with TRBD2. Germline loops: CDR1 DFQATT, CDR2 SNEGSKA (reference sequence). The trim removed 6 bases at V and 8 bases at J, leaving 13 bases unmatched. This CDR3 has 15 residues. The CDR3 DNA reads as TGCAGTGCCACTAGACTAGCGGGCGGCGGGGACATTCAGTACTTC. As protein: CSATRLAGGGDIQYF.